The source of this TCR beta chain is a study of graft-versus-host responses after intestinal transplantation. Across the study: Every transplant recipient was induced with anti-thymocyte globulin, then maintained on tacrolimus and steroids for approximately three years. The study, taken as a whole, reports: Circulating GvH clones peaking coincided with falling HvG clones soon after transplant. Within the allografts of patients who had graft-donor T cell macrochimerism, graft-versus-host to host-versus-graft clonal ratios were high. GvH clones appeared in recipient marrow, some first in ileum or blood.

Trimming removed 3 bases from V and 4 bases from J, with 14 bases in between. The CDR3 length is 16 residues. CDR1 SGHDT and CDR2 YYEEEE come from the germline V gene. As for this clone: The antigen is not known.

Assay: immunoSEQ multiplex PCR; the TCRdb copy retains only in-frame clones and omits some. The sample records over 100,000 clones, around 94% being singletons. The TCR was taken from a human donor who was the organ donor for an intestinal transplant. The chain has TRBV5-6 and TRBJ2-6; D is ambiguous. Sequences were derived from unstimulated CD8+ T cells sorted from spleen or lymph node cells, sampled before transplant. The CDR3 spells CASSWETDLGANVLTF. The CDR3, as DNA: TGTGCCAGCAGCTGGGAAACAGACCTCGGGGCCAACGTCCTGACTTTC.